Below are 18 T cell receptor beta chains sequenced from a single sample in a study of T cell repertoires and leukemia-associated antigens. Using its own MiXCR run on the 5' RACE reads, TCRdb lists one record per CDR3 protein. The sample records around 9,400 distinct CDR3 sequences, around two fifths being singletons. No cognate antigen is known for these TCRs. Sequencing input: CD3+ T cells sorted from blood and cultured. These receptor sequences come from a female donor in good health.

V usage is TRBV7-8 and J usage is TRBJ2-2, with D hard to call. The CDR3 runs to 15 residues. Per the germline V gene, CDR1 is SGHVS and CDR2 is FQNEAQ. V lost 3 bases and J 1 base, leaving 9 bases between the germline ends. DNA for the CDR3: TGTGCCAGCAGCTTTCGTTTGCGGAACACCGGGGAGCTGTTTTTT. Its protein product is CASSFRLRNTGELFF.

The chain joins TRBV28 to TRBJ2-3; D not resolved. This CDR3 comprises 19 residues. The ends were cut back, 6 bases at V and 1 base at J, with 26 bases in the middle. Germline assignment: CDR1 MDHEN and CDR2 SYDVKM. CDR3 sequence: CASRPINVLGPLGTDTQYF. The CDR3 DNA reads TGTGCCAGCAGACCAATTAATGTTCTAGGCCCTTTAGGCACAGATACGCAGTATTTT.

This clonotype was counted only a few times. The chain links TRBV20-1 to TRBJ2-2, with 9 bases fitting TRBD1. This CDR3 spans 15 amino acids. V was pared by 3 bases and J by 4 bases, with 6 bases of the junction left unmatched. Germline CDR1 is DFQATT and CDR2 is SNEGSKA (reference sequence). The CDR3 region is CSARAGTGITGELFF. CDR3 nucleotide sequence: TGCAGTGCTAGGGCCGGGACAGGGATCACCGGGGAGCTGTTTTTT.

This clonotype was found once. This could be a read error, since a much larger clone is one nucleotide away. Likely a read error: the CDR3 ends without its conserved phenylalanine or tryptophan. The chain uses TRBV5-6 and TRBJ2-2, with no clear D. The V gene lost 0 bases and the J gene lost 4 bases, with 10 bases spanning the gap. The CDR3 is made up of 15 amino acids. Germline V CDR1 and CDR2: SGHDT, YYEEEE. CDR3 amino acids: CASSLGLGITGELFS. The CDR3 nucleotides are TGTGCCAGCAGCTTGGGGCTGGGAATCACCGGGGAGCTGTTTTCT.

The rearrangement uses TRBV5-1 and TRBJ1-2, with D tentatively TRBD1 (5 bases). V gave up 4 bases and J gave up 4 bases, with 14 bases separating them. CDR1 is SGHRS and CDR2 is YFSETQ in the germline V gene. This CDR3 is built from 14 residues. For the CDR3, the DNA is TGCGCCAGCAGCCCGGAGGGGATCGGCTATGGCTACACCTTC. Encoded protein: CASSPEGIGYGYTF.

Comment on this clonotype: Given the absence of the conserved phenylalanine or tryptophan at the CDR3 end, a read error is likely. The genes are TRBV7-9 and TRBJ2-7; 14 bases are a match to TRBD2. Germline CDR1 and CDR2: SEHNR and FQNEAQ (reference sequence). The CDR3 spans 18 residues. The CDR3 nucleotides read TGCGCCAGCAGCAAGATACCCGGGACTAGCGGGAGTACGTACGAGCAGTACCTC. This gives the protein CASSKIPGTSGSTYEQYL.

This clonotype was counted once. The rearrangement uses TRBV12-5 and TRBJ1-1, with a weak D call TRBD1 (6 bases). The germline V and J ends were trimmed by 8 bases and 3 bases, with 22 bases remaining between them. The CDR3 sequence is 16 residues long. Germline lookup yields CDR1 LGHNT and CDR2 FRNRAP. In DNA form, the CDR3 reads TGTGCTAGTAGTCCGCGGGCCGGACAGTCACACACTGAAGCTTTCTTT. It translates to CASSPRAGQSHTEAFF.

This clonotype was observed a handful of times. V and J are TRBV6-6 and TRBJ2-3, with 11 bases identical to TRBD1. V lost 6 bases to trimming and J lost 4 bases; unmatched junction nucleotides: 6. CDR3 length: 15 residues. CDR1 is MNHNY, CDR2 SVGAGI, per germline (reference sequence). The DNA of the CDR3 is TGTGCCAGCAGCCGACGGGACAGGGGGGCAGATACGCAGTATTTT. This translates into CASSRRDRGADTQYF.

The chain uses TRBV25-1 and TRBJ2-5, with 9 positions matching TRBD2. CDR1 and CDR2 (germline): MGHDK, SYGVNS. This CDR3 comprises 16 residues. With 2 bases clipped from V and 0 bases from J, the junction kept 4 bases outside the gene matches. CDR3 amino acids: CASSERRLADQETQYF. The CDR3 coding sequence is TGTGCCAGCAGTGAACGGCGACTAGCGGACCAAGAGACCCAGTACTTC.

Details on this clonotype: One end of the junction is discordant with germline, which a read error may explain. CDR3 in DNA: TGTGCCATCAGTACGATTAAAAGGACAGATAGCAAACAGCCCCAGCATTTT. It translates to CAISTIKRTDSKQPQHF. The rearrangement joins TRBV10-3 to TRBJ1-5, with D possibly TRBD1 on 6 matching bases. CDR3 size: 17 residues. The V gene's germline CDR1 is ENHRY and CDR2 SYGVKD.

This chain connects TRBV5-5 to TRBJ2-1, with 12 bases aligning to TRBD2. This CDR3 comprises 16 residues. Trimming took 3 bases from V and 7 from J; bases not matched to a gene: 8. Germline V gives CDR1 SGHKS, CDR2 YYEKEE (reference sequence). DNA for the CDR3: TGTGCCAGCAGCTCTGACGGACTAGCGGGAATTAATGAGCAGTTCTTC. As protein: CASSSDGLAGINEQFF.

This clonotype has at least ten counts. The chain's CDR3 is CASSPDTTDQPQHF. The CDR3 DNA sequence: TGTGCCAGCAGTCCCGACACCACTGATCAGCCCCAGCATTTT. The V gene is TRBV6-6, the J gene TRBJ1-5, with no clear D. CDR1 is MNHNY, CDR2 SVGAGI, per germline (reference sequence). Trimming stripped 5 bases from V and 5 bases from J, with 13 bases between. The CDR3 extends over 14 amino acids.

This CDR3 reads CASSLPQGNTGELFF. DNA for the CDR3: TGTGCCAGCAGCTTACCACAGGGAAACACCGGGGAGCTGTTTTTT. The V and J genes are TRBV7-9 and TRBJ2-2; the D gene is possibly TRBD1 (6 bases). The CDR3 has 15 amino acids. Per the germline V gene, CDR1 is SEHNR and CDR2 is FQNEAQ (reference sequence). With 2 bases removed from V and 2 bases from J, the gap between germline ends came to 9 bases.

The table lists this clonotype with a few counts. The rearrangement joins TRBV7-3 to TRBJ2-3; TRBD1 agrees at 7 bases. V dropped 5 bases and J dropped 3; count of bases not matched to a gene: 8. The length of the CDR3 is 15 residues. Per the germline V gene, CDR1 is SGHTA and CDR2 is FQGTGA. CDR3 in amino acids: CASSLRQGETDTQYF. The CDR3 region has the DNA TGTGCCAGCAGCCTCAGACAGGGAGAAACAGATACGCAGTATTTT.

The chain joins TRBV4-1 to TRBJ2-2; D may be TRBD2 (6 bases). The CDR3 contains 15 residues. V lost 6 bases and J lost 6, with 17 bases in between. Germline V gene lookup returns CDR1 MGHRA and CDR2 YSYEKL. For the CDR3, the DNA is TGCGCCAGCAGGGCGACGGGAGTGCTCTCCGGGGAGCTGTTTTTT. Residues: CASRATGVLSGELFF.

In this sample, this clonotype turned up a few times. The CDR3 DNA sequence: TGTGCCAGCAGAGGGCTCGCTGAAGCTTTCTTT. Translated: CASRGLAEAFF. V and J are TRBV6-5 and TRBJ1-1; D not certain. The CDR3 length is 11 residues. Germline loops: CDR1 MNHEY, CDR2 SVGAGI. The V gene lost 6 bases and the J gene lost 6 bases, with 8 bases spanning the gap.

The chain joins TRBV5-4 to TRBJ2-5; a weak D match, TRBD1 (5 bases). The CDR3 is 15 residues long. The germline V gene has CDR1 SGHNT and CDR2 YYREEE (reference sequence). V was cut by 0 bases and J by 3 bases, with 12 bases left in between. CDR3 residues: CASSLVQGRKETQYF. CDR3 DNA sequence: TGTGCCAGCAGCTTGGTGCAGGGTAGAAAAGAGACCCAGTACTTC.

This clonotype showed up just a few times. The chain has TRBV7-3 and TRBJ1-6; maybe TRBD1 (6 bases). This CDR3 has 15 residues. The germline CDR1 and CDR2 sequences are SGHTA and FQGTGA. V lost 5 bases, J lost 9 bases, and 17 bases lay in between. The CDR3: CASSASTGTGSPLHF. CDR3 nucleotide sequence: TGTGCCAGCAGCGCGTCGACAGGAACCGGTTCACCCCTCCACTTT.